The 21 T cell receptor beta chains listed next were all sequenced from one sample in a study of blood T cells in healthy people across ages. The second PCR ran about 6 to 11 cycles with a sample-barcoded 5' primer and J-beta primers. MiXCR, applied by TCRdb to the 5' RACE reads, yields one record per CDR3 protein. The sample lists approximately 600,000 distinct CDR3 sequences, around three fifths seen once, with over 35% in the top ten. What was sequenced was blood. The receptor source for this set is a man aged 55 to 70 in good health.

This clonotype appeared once. This chain links TRBV3-1 with TRBJ2-6; D not resolved. There are 16 residues in the CDR3. CDR1 is LGHDT and CDR2 is YNNKEL in the germline V gene (reference sequence). V was clipped by 0 bases and J by 0 bases, with 6 bases between them. CDR3 sequence reads: CASSQDPSSGANVLTF. The CDR3, as DNA: TGTGCCAGCAGCCAAGATCCGAGCTCTGGGGCCAACGTCCTGACTTTC. The whole variable domain, remainder taken from reference TRBV3-1 and TRBJ2-6, is DTAVSQTPKYLVTQMGNDKSIKCEQNLGHDTMYWYKQDSKKFLKIMFSYNNKELIINETVPNRFSPKSPDKAHLNLHINSLELGDSAVYFCASSQDPSSGANVLTFGAGSRLTVL.

The rearrangement joins TRBV20-1 to TRBJ1-6; TRBD1 matches 10 bases. This CDR3 spans 16 amino acids. Germline CDR1 and CDR2: DFQATT and SNEGSKA (reference sequence). The V gene end was trimmed by 5 bases and the J gene end by 11 bases; junction bases not matched to a gene: 15. For the CDR3, the DNA is TGCAGTGCTCCAACCGCGACAGGGGGCGTAAGGGCACCCCTCCACTTT. Its translation is CSAPTATGGVRAPLHF.

V usage is TRBV5-6 and J usage is TRBJ2-5; D ambiguous. Trimming took off 4 bases at V and 2 bases at J, with 15 bases between the two ends. In germline, CDR1 is SGHDT, CDR2 YYEEEE. The CDR3 contains 15 residues. CDR3 in DNA: TGTGCCAGCAGCACTGCTCGCGGAGCTCAAGAGACCCAGTACTTC. Protein: CASSTARGAQETQYF.

This clonotype was counted a few times. The chain links TRBV5-5 to TRBJ2-5; D remains unclear. Germline lookup yields CDR1 SGHKS and CDR2 YYEKEE (reference sequence). Trimming removed 7 bases at V and 2 bases at J, with 6 bases between. This CDR3 has 11 residues. The CDR3 spells CASLGQETQYF. The CDR3 DNA reads as TGTGCCAGCCTAGGTCAAGAGACCCAGTACTTC.

The V call is TRBV3-1, the J call TRBJ2-6, with a possible D match to TRBD1 (5 bases). Trimming took 4 bases from V and 4 from J, leaving 14 bases between them. The germline gives CDR1 LGHDT, CDR2 YNNKEL (reference sequence). This CDR3 contains 16 residues. CDR3 sequence: CASSRDPQGGANVLTF. CDR3 DNA: TGTGCCAGCAGCCGAGATCCCCAGGGAGGGGCCAACGTCCTGACTTTC. The full variable domain, with the rest looked up from reference TRBV3-1 and TRBJ2-6, is DTAVSQTPKYLVTQMGNDKSIKCEQNLGHDTMYWYKQDSKKFLKIMFSYNNKELIINETVPNRFSPKSPDKAHLNLHINSLELGDSAVYFCASSRDPQGGANVLTFGAGSRLTVL.

The rearrangement links TRBV18 to TRBJ2-3, with D possibly TRBD1 on 5 matching bases. The CDR3 loop spans 15 amino acids. Trimming cost V 1 base and J 3 bases, with 11 bases left between them. Germline assignment: CDR1 KGHSH and CDR2 LQKENI. CDR3 DNA: TGTGCCAGCTCACCACGATCGACAGTTACAGATACGCAGTATTTT. It translates to CASSPRSTVTDTQYF.

As concerns this clonotype: A single base separates this from a much larger clone, so it may be a read error. The chain carries TRBV4-2 and TRBJ2-7, with D perhaps TRBD1 (6 bases). Germline V gene data show CDR1 as LGHNA and CDR2 as YNFKEQ. The length of the CDR3 is 15 residues. In nucleotides, the CDR3 is TGTGCCGGCAGCCAAAACAACAGGGACCCCTACGAGCAGTACTTC. This translates into CAGSQNNRDPYEQYF.

The chain carries TRBV29-1 and TRBJ1-2, with 11 bases lining up with TRBD1. V shed 6 bases, J shed 8 bases, and the junction held 8 bases outside the gene matches. The CDR3 contains 13 residues. CDR1 and CDR2 from the germline V gene are SQVTM and ANQGSEA. CDR3: CSVTGTGGWGYTF. In DNA form, the CDR3 reads TGCAGCGTGACCGGGACAGGGGGTTGGGGCTACACCTTC.

The rearrangement links TRBV10-3 to TRBJ2-7; D gene uncertain. The CDR3 runs to 14 residues. The V and J ends lost 4 bases and 0 bases respectively, with 10 bases between them. Germline-derived CDR1 and CDR2 are ENHRY and SYGVKD. Here the CDR3 reads CAISAKFSSYEQYF. Here the CDR3 DNA reads TGTGCCATCAGTGCTAAATTTAGCTCCTACGAGCAGTACTTC.

The rearrangement links TRBV11-3 to TRBJ2-2; 10 bases line up with TRBD1. V shed 5 bases and J 3 bases; nucleotides not matched to a gene: 6. Germline CDR1 and CDR2: SGHNT and YENEEA. This CDR3 is built from 16 residues. DNA of the CDR3: TGTGCCAGCAGCGGCCGGGACAGGGGTTACACCGGGGAGCTGTTTTTT. This gives the protein CASSGRDRGYTGELFF. The whole variable domain, remainder taken from reference TRBV11-3 and TRBJ2-2, is EAGVVQSPRYKIIEKKQPVAFWCNPISGHNTLYWYLQNLGQGPELLIRYENEEAVDDSQLPKDRFSAERLKGVDSTLKIQPAELGDSAVYLCASSGRDRGYTGELFFGEGSRLTVL.

Judged by abundance, this clonotype is medium-sized. The rearrangement links TRBV20-1 to TRBJ1-6, with TRBD1 matching 7 bases. The germline V gene encodes CDR1 DFQATT and CDR2 SNEGSKA (reference sequence). The V gene end was trimmed by 0 bases and the J gene end by 8 bases; junction bases not matched to a gene: 10. The CDR3 covers 16 residues. CDR3 sequence: CSARDQAGGWDSPLHF. For the CDR3, the DNA is TGCAGTGCTAGAGATCAGGCAGGGGGTTGGGATTCACCCCTCCACTTT.

V is TRBV6-2 or TRBV6-3 and J is TRBJ1-5; TRBD1 might be the D (6 bases). The CDR3 contains 14 residues. Per the germline V gene, CDR1 is MNHEY and CDR2 is SVGEGT. The germline V and J ends were trimmed by 5 bases and 9 bases, with 17 bases remaining between them. The CDR3 protein is CASSNRDTLRPQHF. DNA of the CDR3: TGTGCCAGCAGTAACCGGGACACACTGAGGCCCCAGCATTTT.

The chain carries TRBV28 and TRBJ1-1; a possible D gene is TRBD1 (5 bases). Germline CDR1 MDHEN, CDR2 SYDVKM. V shed 9 bases and J shed 5 bases, with 22 bases lying between them. This CDR3 is built from 15 residues. The CDR3 reads CASPPYPGSRTEAFF. The CDR3 nucleotides are TGTGCCAGTCCTCCTTACCCAGGGTCGCGGACTGAAGCTTTCTTT.

This chain links TRBV12-3 or TRBV12-4 with TRBJ1-2; 8 bases fit TRBD1. The CDR3 spans 14 residues. V trimming: 5 bases; J trimming: 4 bases; junction bases outside the gene matches: 6. CDR3 residues: CASSPGQGRYGYTF. The CDR3 region has the DNA TGTGCCAGCAGTCCAGGACAGGGACGCTATGGCTACACCTTC.

The rearrangement uses TRBV7-9 and TRBJ1-2, with 7 bases matching TRBD1. This CDR3 is 16 amino acids long. The V gene end was trimmed by 5 bases and the J gene end by 4 bases; junction bases not matched to a gene: 13. CDR1 is SEHNR and CDR2 is FQNEAQ in the germline V gene (reference sequence). CDR3 in DNA: TGTGCCAGCAGCCAAATTACAGGGGCAAGGAGCTATGGCTACACCTTC. This gives the protein CASSQITGARSYGYTF.

This sequence joins TRBV12-3 or TRBV12-4 and TRBJ1-2; D gene unclear. V was clipped by 3 bases and J by 0 bases, with 14 bases between them. CDR3 size: 16 residues. This chain's CDR3 is CASSFFGTVANYGYTF. Written as DNA, the CDR3 is TGTGCCAGCAGTTTTTTCGGAACAGTAGCTAACTATGGCTACACCTTC.

On this clonotype itself: A junction end diverges from the germline sequence, so it may reflect a read error. The V and J genes are TRBV2 and TRBJ2-3; 13 nucleotides agree with TRBD2. Germline CDR1 SNHLY, CDR2 FYNNEI. The CDR3 consists of 18 residues. CDR3 bases: TGTGCCAGTAGTGGAGGGACTAGCGGGGCCTCTAGCACAGATACGCAGTATTTT. It specifies CASSGGTSGASSTDTQYF. Complete variable domain (other parts from reference TRBV2 and TRBJ2-3): EPEVTQTPSHQVTQMGQEVILRCVPISNHLYFYWYRQILGQKVEFLVSFYNNEISEKSEIFDDQFSVERPDGSNFTLKIRSTKLEDSAMYFCASSGGTSGASSTDTQYFGPGTRLTVL.

The genes are TRBV7-2 and TRBJ2-1, with D uncertain. Germline CDR1 and CDR2: SGHTA and FQGNSA. The CDR3 has 13 amino acids. Between the trimmed V and J ends, which lost 4 bases and 6 bases, there was a span of 10 bases. CDR3 in DNA: TGTGCCAGCAGCTCCCGGTATCCCAATGAGCAGTTCTTC. This gives the protein CASSSRYPNEQFF.

The chain joins TRBV20-1 to TRBJ2-1; tentatively, D is TRBD2 (6 bases). V was cut by 6 bases and J by 6 bases, with 15 bases left in between. The CDR3 totals 13 residues. CDR1 and CDR2 from the germline V gene are DFQATT and SNEGSKA (reference sequence). The CDR3 coding sequence is TGCAGTGCCTCCAGAGCGGGTTTCAATGAGCAGTTCTTC. Translated, it gives CSASRAGFNEQFF.

The count of this clonotype is one. A read error may be the cause here, since a much bigger clone is one base away. The chain recombines TRBV28 with TRBJ1-2, with a weak D call TRBD1 (5 bases). CDR1 is MDHEN and CDR2 is SYDVKM in the germline V gene. V was clipped by 8 bases and J by 1 base, with 8 bases between them. The CDR3 is made up of 12 amino acids. The CDR3 DNA is TGTGCCAGCTGGGACTATAACTATGGCTACACCTTC. Protein product: CASWDYNYGYTF.

This rearrangement joins TRBV29-1 to TRBJ2-4; TRBD1 aligns across 8 bases. From germline, CDR1 is SQVTM and CDR2 ANQGSEA. The CDR3 spans 13 residues. With V trimmed by 6 bases and J by 8 bases, 9 bases remained unmatched. Here the CDR3 DNA reads TGCAGCGTGGGCCGCCAGGGGGCCGACATTCAGTACTTC. Protein product: CSVGRQGADIQYF.